The clone carrying this TCR beta chain was detected only a few times. Its antigen is currently unknown. Constant-segment primers served in 5'RACE that generated TCR alpha and TCR beta cDNA libraries bearing sample barcodes and UMIs. TCRdb re-analysed the 5' RACE reads in MiXCR, keeping a single row per CDR3 protein. This sample has roughly 380,000 distinct CDR3 sequences, with 28% found just once. This CDR3 has 12 amino acids. The V gene's germline CDR1 is DFQATT and CDR2 SNEGSKA (reference sequence). V lost 2 bases to trimming and J lost 8 bases, with 10 bases between them. This specimen comes from a study of T-cell memory formation after mild COVID-19. As for the study in general: Largely donor-specific sequence clusters came from a couple of donors.

The study's findings and limits: Later expanders leaned CD4+, whereas clones that contracted between day 15 and 85 were balanced CD4/CD8. Cross-reactive memory appears to have joined, as suggested by some responding clones showing up in pre-infection memory.

This chain joins TRBV20-1 and TRBJ2-1; no reliable D call. This sequence was found in an adult woman who had mild COVID-19 (a few samples of this study predate the infection). Cell type and time point are not known. Sequenced material: PBMCs or a T cell subset sorted from them (not recorded which). As DNA, the CDR3 is TGCAGTGCTAGATTTCTAACCGATGAGCAGTTCTTC. It encodes CSARFLTDEQFF.